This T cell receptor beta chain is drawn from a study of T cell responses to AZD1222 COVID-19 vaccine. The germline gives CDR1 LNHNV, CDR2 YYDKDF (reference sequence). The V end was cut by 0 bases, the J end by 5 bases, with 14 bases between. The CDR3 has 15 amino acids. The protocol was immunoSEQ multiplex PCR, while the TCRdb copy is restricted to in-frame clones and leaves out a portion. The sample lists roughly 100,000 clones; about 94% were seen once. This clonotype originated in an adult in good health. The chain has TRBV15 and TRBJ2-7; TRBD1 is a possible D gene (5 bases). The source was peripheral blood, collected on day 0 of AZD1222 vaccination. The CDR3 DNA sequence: TGTGCCACCAGCAGAGATCCTTCAGGGCTACACGAGCAGTACTTC. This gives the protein CATSRDPSGLHEQYF.